A single sample is the source of the 7 T cell receptor beta chains below, sequenced in a study of blood T cell repertoires in COVID-19. Profiling relied on immunoSEQ multiplex PCR, and the TCRdb table lists in-frame clones only, not all of them. The sample holds around 87,000 clones, 80% seen once. The sample consisted of peripheral blood. These receptors came from a human donor in a cohort sampled during active COVID-19.

The rearrangement uses TRBV28 and TRBJ1-5; TRBD1 agrees at 9 bases. V gave up 3 bases and J gave up 1 base; unmatched junction bases: 4. This CDR3 has 16 amino acids. Germline V gene sequence: CDR1 MDHEN, CDR2 SYDVKM. This CDR3 is CASSFRDRVSNQPQHF. The CDR3 DNA follows: TGTGCCAGCAGTTTTCGGGACAGGGTGAGCAATCAGCCCCAGCATTTT.

V usage is TRBV2 and J usage is TRBJ1-5; D not certain. The CDR3 covers 13 residues. Looked up from germline, CDR1 is SNHLY and CDR2 is FYNNEI. Trimming removed 6 bases at V and 2 bases at J, with 8 bases between. CDR3 sequence reads: CASRDSGNQPQHF. CDR3 nucleotides: TGTGCCAGCAGAGACTCGGGCAATCAGCCCCAGCATTTT. The variable domain in full, with the rest retrieved from reference TRBV2 and TRBJ1-5, is EPEVTQTPSHQVTQMGQEVILRCVPISNHLYFYWYRQILGQKVEFLVSFYNNEISEKSEIFDDQFSVERPDGSNFTLKIRSTKLEDSAMYFCASRDSGNQPQHFGDGTRLSIL.

The rearrangement joins TRBV27 to TRBJ1-4; possible D gene TRBD1, 5 bases. The germline V and J ends were trimmed by 4 bases and 4 bases, with 13 bases remaining between them. Germline loops: CDR1 MNHEY, CDR2 SMNVEV (reference sequence). This CDR3 spans 15 amino acids. CDR3 region: CASSWQGTYNEKLFF. The CDR3 DNA follows: TGTGCCAGCAGTTGGCAGGGAACCTATAATGAAAAACTGTTTTTT.

V is TRBV28 and J is TRBJ1-2; 9 bases agree with TRBD1. The CDR3 covers 14 residues. CDR1 and CDR2 (germline): MDHEN, SYDVKM. Losses at the gene ends were 10 bases for V and 8 bases for J; bases not matched to a gene: 14. DNA of the CDR3: TGTGCCACACAGGGGGCGCCCGGACTCGACGGCTACACCTTC. Protein sequence: CATQGAPGLDGYTF.

The chain carries TRBV6-5 and TRBJ1-3, with D perhaps matching TRBD1 (5 bases). The CDR3 length is 14 residues. Trimming removed 5 bases at V and 3 bases at J, with 11 bases between. The germline gives CDR1 MNHEY, CDR2 SVGAGI. The CDR3 nucleotides are TGTGCCAGCAGTCGTGACAGTTTTGGAAACACCATATATTTT. It yields the protein CASSRDSFGNTIYF.

V gene TRBV2 combines with J gene TRBJ1-2; tentative D call: TRBD1 (5 bases). This CDR3 comprises 14 residues. Trimming pared 6 bases from V and 8 bases from J, leaving 19 bases between. Germline values: CDR1 SNHLY, CDR2 FYNNEI. This chain's CDR3 is CASSLSGGRGGYTF. CDR3 coding DNA: TGTGCCAGCAGCCTCTCGGGGGGGAGAGGGGGCTACACCTTC.

The chain carries TRBV18 and TRBJ2-2; D uncertain. The CDR3 has 15 residues. Trimming took 2 bases from V and 0 from J, leaving 7 bases between them. Looked up from germline, CDR1 is KGHSH and CDR2 is LQKENI. CDR3 nucleotides: TGTGCCAGCTCACCAGGCATCTCGAACACCGGGGAGCTGTTTTTT. Protein sequence: CASSPGISNTGELFF.